The 29 T cell receptor beta chains in this list originate from one sample, sequenced in a study of cytomegalovirus exposure and HLA in healthy donors. The method was immunoSEQ multiplex PCR; TCRdb's version includes in-frame clones alone and lacks a portion of them. Counted here are 140,000 to 150,000 clones, roughly nine tenths occurring once; the ten biggest clones make up about 0.65%. Sequencing was performed on PBMCs. These receptors were obtained from a man younger than 35 in good health and CMV-seronegative.

The genes are TRBV6-5 and TRBJ2-7; 8 nucleotides match TRBD2. J was trimmed by 2 bases and V by 6 bases; bases with no gene match: 6. Germline CDR1 MNHEY, CDR2 SVGAGI. This CDR3 comprises 14 residues. This CDR3 is CASRRSGMAYEQYV. CDR3 sequence (DNA): TGTGCCAGCAGGCGTAGCGGGATGGCCTACGAGCAGTACGTC.

V is TRBV7-2 and J is TRBJ1-2; possibly TRBD1 for D (5 bases). Trimming cost V 1 base and J 5 bases, with 14 bases left between them. CDR1 and CDR2 (germline): SGHTA, FQGNSA. The CDR3 extends over 15 amino acids. CDR3 in amino acids: CASSLVGGTPYGYTF. In DNA, the CDR3 is TGTGCCAGCAGCTTAGTCGGGGGGACCCCATATGGCTACACCTTC.

The J gene is TRBJ2-7, the V gene TRBV29-1; 10 bases match TRBD1. Germline CDR1 reads SQVTM; CDR2 reads ANQGSEA. The CDR3 extends over 13 amino acids. The trim removed 4 bases at V and 7 bases at J, leaving 7 bases unmatched. The CDR3 DNA follows: TGCAGCGTTGTGACAGGGGGCTCTCGGGAGCAGTACTTC. Its translation: CSVVTGGSREQYF.

The CDR3 DNA reads as TGTGCCAGCAGTGATTTCGGGGGGTCAGATACGCAGTATTTT. Translating gives CASSDFGGSDTQYF. The rearrangement joins TRBV6-4 to TRBJ2-3; 7 bases are shared with TRBD2. V was pared by 3 bases and J by 4 bases, with 4 bases of the junction left unmatched. Germline values: CDR1 MRHNA, CDR2 SNTAGT. The CDR3 runs 14 residues.

V gene TRBV2 combines with J gene TRBJ2-2, with 13 bases matching TRBD2. This CDR3 contains 16 residues. J lost 4 bases, V lost 4 bases, and 3 bases had no gene match. CDR1 and CDR2 from the germline V gene are SNHLY and FYNNEI. The CDR3 region is CASSGLAGGITGELFF. The DNA for the CDR3 is TGTGCCAGCAGTGGACTAGCGGGAGGAATCACCGGGGAGCTGTTTTTT.

J is TRBJ2-2 and V is TRBV21-1; TRBD1, the D gene given by the table, was not confirmed from the DNA. TRBV21-1 is termed a pseudogene. This CDR3 region has 19 residues. The CDR3 coding sequence is TGTGCCAGCAGCAATCAAGAAAACACAGGGGGACCCAACACCGGGGAGCTGTTTTTT. It specifies CASSNQENTGGPNTGELFF.

The J gene is TRBJ2-6, the V gene TRBV9; the match to TRBD2 covers 12 bases. The CDR3 is 19 amino acids. The ends lost 0 bases at V and 2 bases at J; junction bases unmatched: 6. Per germline, CDR1 SGDLS and CDR2 YYNGEE. In nucleotides, the CDR3 is TGTGCCAGCAGCGTAGGGGTACTAGCGGGAGGAGCTGGGGCCAACGTCCTGACTTTC. This gives the protein CASSVGVLAGGAGANVLTF.

The chain is built from TRBV6-5 and TRBJ2-2, with TRBD2 as a possible D gene (5 bases). From germline, CDR1 is MNHEY and CDR2 SVGAGI. The CDR3 is made up of 15 amino acids. V was trimmed by 2 bases and J by 5 bases, leaving 12 bases between them. The CDR3 nucleotides read TGTGCCAGCAGTTACCAACCTAGCAAGACCGGGGAGCTGTTTTTT. Its translation: CASSYQPSKTGELFF.

This sequence joins TRBV7-8 and TRBJ2-7; TRBD2 aligns across 8 bases. CDR1 SGHVS and CDR2 FQNEAQ come from the germline V gene. After removal of 5 bases from V and 7 bases from J, the junction contained 4 bases not matched to a gene. The CDR3 spans 12 residues. CDR3 sequence (DNA): TGTGCCAGCAGCCACCCGGGGGGGGAGCAGTACGTC. This sequence encodes CASSHPGGEQYV.

The genes are TRBV23-1 and TRBJ2-3; 9 bases agree with TRBD2. TRBV23-1 has ORF status, its function being uncertain. This CDR3 has 16 residues. V shed 0 bases, J shed 2 bases, and the junction held 3 bases outside the gene matches. CDR3 sequence reads: CASSQSTSGNTDTQYF. For the CDR3, the DNA is TGCGCCAGCAGTCAATCGACTAGCGGCAACACAGATACGCAGTATTTT.

The chain employs TRBV7-9 and TRBJ1-1; the match to TRBD1 covers 9 bases. J was trimmed by 7 bases and V by 5 bases; bases with no gene match: 5. Germline V lookup: CDR1 SEHNR, CDR2 FQNEAQ (reference sequence). This CDR3 has 13 amino acids. The CDR3 protein is CASSLDRGGEAFF. CDR3 sequence (DNA): TGTGCCAGCAGCCTGGACAGGGGCGGTGAAGCTTTCTTT. Full variable domain (remainder filled in from reference TRBV7-9 and TRBJ1-1): DTGVSQNPRHKITKRGQNVTFRCDPISEHNRLYWYRQTLGQGPEFLTYFQNEAQLEKSRLLSDRFSAERPKGSFSTLEIQRTEQGDSAMYLCASSLDRGGEAFFGQGTRLTVV.

The V and J genes are TRBV9 and TRBJ2-5; 7 nucleotides line up with TRBD2. Losses at the gene ends were 1 base for V and 0 bases for J; bases not matched to a gene: 9. Per the germline V gene, CDR1 is SGDLS and CDR2 is YYNGEE. This CDR3 contains 17 residues. The CDR3: CASSVTSGLTYQETQYF. The CDR3 coding sequence is TGTGCCAGCAGCGTAACCTCGGGACTAACGTACCAAGAGACCCAGTACTTC. Together with reference TRBV9 and TRBJ2-5, the CDR3 gives the full variable domain: DSGVTQTPKHLITATGQRVTLRCSPRSGDLSVYWYQQSLDQGLQFLIQYYNGEERAKGNILERFSAQQFPDLHSELNLSSLELGDSALYFCASSVTSGLTYQETQYFGPGTRLLVL.

The CDR3, as DNA: TGTGCCAGCAGCTTTCAGCGGACCGGGGAGCTGTTTTTT. This translates into CASSFQRTGELFF. V and J are TRBV5-4 and TRBJ2-2, with D possibly TRBD2 on 5 matching bases. Germline V lookup: CDR1 SGHNT, CDR2 YYREEE (reference sequence). The CDR3 is made up of 13 amino acids. The ends were cut back, 2 bases at V and 5 bases at J, with 7 bases in the middle.

The chain is built from TRBV5-4 and TRBJ2-2; no reliable D call. CDR1 and CDR2 from the germline V gene are SGHNT and YYREEE (reference sequence). The CDR3 spans 15 residues. V lost 0 bases and J lost 4, with 10 bases in between. Here the CDR3 DNA reads TGTGCCAGCAGCTTGGACCACAAAAGCACCGGGGAGCTGTTTTTT. This translates into CASSLDHKSTGELFF.

This chain joins TRBV5-4 and TRBJ2-1; 7 bases are shared with TRBD1. V dropped 1 base and J dropped 4; count of bases not matched to a gene: 11. The CDR3 covers 17 residues. Germline V gene lookup returns CDR1 SGHNT and CDR2 YYREEE (reference sequence). The CDR3 protein is CASSLPESGTAYNEQFF. As DNA, the CDR3 is TGTGCCAGCAGCTTGCCTGAGTCCGGGACAGCTTACAATGAGCAGTTCTTC.

In nucleotides, the CDR3 is TGTGCCAGCAGCTTAGGGGGGGTTCGCAGTCAGCCCCAGCATTTT. Its translation: CASSLGGVRSQPQHF. The chain recombines TRBV7-2 with TRBJ1-5; TRBD1 might be the D (5 bases). V was cut by 1 base and J by 6 bases, with 13 bases left in between. CDR1 and CDR2 from the germline V gene are SGHTA and FQGNSA. The CDR3 runs to 15 residues.

This rearrangement joins TRBV5-1 to TRBJ2-5, with unresolved D. The J call may be wrong; the DNA end is better matched by TRBJ2-7. Germline values: CDR1 SGHRS, CDR2 YFSETQ. This CDR3 region has 12 residues. The CDR3 protein is CASRRDFSEQYF. The CDR3, as DNA: TGCGCCAGCAGGCGTGATTTCTCCGAGCAGTACTTC.

CDR3 nucleotide sequence: TGTGCCAGCAGTTCGGGACAGGGATCTGAAGCTTTCTTT. Protein product: CASSSGQGSEAFF. The V and J genes are TRBV6-5 and TRBJ1-1, with 9 nucleotides matching TRBD1. CDR1 MNHEY and CDR2 SVGAGI come from the germline V gene. The CDR3 is 13 residues long. Trimming cost V 4 bases and J 6 bases; bases outside gene matches: 3.

The CDR3 DNA follows: TGTGCCAGCAGCCAGTATCGACAGGGCTACTATAATTCACCCCTCCACTTT. Its translation: CASSQYRQGYYNSPLHF. The chain is built from TRBV14 and TRBJ1-6, with TRBD1 matching over 7 bases. Germline CDR1 SGHDN, CDR2 FVKESK. Trimming cost V 3 bases and J 3 bases; bases outside gene matches: 8. The CDR3 runs to 17 residues.

This chain connects TRBV19 to TRBJ2-2; D is perhaps TRBD2 (6 bases). Germline V gene sequence: CDR1 LNHDA, CDR2 SQIVND (reference sequence). The CDR3 has 16 residues. The V gene lost 5 bases and the J gene lost 1 base, with 14 bases spanning the gap. CDR3 sequence (DNA): TGTGCCAGTAGTGCGGGACTTCCTCAGAACACCGGGGAGCTGTTTTTT. Its translation is CASSAGLPQNTGELFF.

The chain combines TRBV4-1 with TRBJ1-6; 12 nucleotides agree with TRBD1. With 0 bases clipped from V and 12 bases from J, the junction kept 15 bases outside the gene matches. This CDR3 spans 19 amino acids. Germline assignment: CDR1 MGHRA and CDR2 YSYEKL. The DNA of the CDR3 is TGCGCCAGCAGCCAAGATAGGGGACAGGGGGCGGCAGGGATCAGACCCCTCCACTTT. Encoded protein: CASSQDRGQGAAGIRPLHF.

The V and J genes are TRBV19 and TRBJ1-2; 7 bases map to TRBD1. Trimming removed 7 bases from V and 7 bases from J; junction bases left unmatched: 12. The CDR3 loop spans 14 amino acids. Germline V gives CDR1 LNHDA, CDR2 SQIVND (reference sequence). CDR3 in amino acids: CASMAPDRVSGYTF. The DNA of the CDR3 is TGTGCCAGTATGGCCCCCGACAGGGTTAGTGGCTACACCTTC.

The chain uses TRBV5-4 and TRBJ2-1, with 11 bases identical to TRBD2. The germline CDR1 and CDR2 sequences are SGHNT and YYREEE (reference sequence). Trimming at V came to 3 bases and at J to 3 bases, leaving 2 bases not matched to a gene. The CDR3 runs to 15 residues. CDR3 sequence reads: CASSWGTSGYNEQFF. As DNA, the CDR3 is TGTGCCAGCAGCTGGGGGACTAGCGGCTACAATGAGCAGTTCTTC.

The CDR3, as DNA: TGTGCCGGCCAAAGGGGGCAGGGTCAGCCCCAGCATTTT. This translates into CAGQRGQGQPQHF. The V and J genes are TRBV30 and TRBJ1-5, with 7 bases aligning to TRBD1. Germline CDR1 is GTSNPN and CDR2 is SVGIG (reference sequence). After removal of 8 bases from V and 6 bases from J, the junction contained 10 bases not matched to a gene. CDR3 size: 13 residues.

This clone was counted a few times. The V call is TRBV6-5, the J call TRBJ1-6, with 8 bases that match TRBD1. With V trimmed by 2 bases and J by 10 bases, 7 bases remained unmatched. The CDR3 has 15 amino acids. Germline loops: CDR1 MNHEY, CDR2 SVGAGI. The CDR3 region is CASSYDGQGGSPLHF. The CDR3 region has the DNA TGTGCCAGCAGTTACGACGGACAGGGAGGGTCACCCCTCCACTTT.

The chain couples TRBV7-9 to TRBJ1-1; D call uncertain. Trimming removed 0 bases from V and 4 bases from J, with 9 bases in between. The CDR3 has 14 residues. From germline, CDR1 is SEHNR and CDR2 FQNEAQ (reference sequence). Here the CDR3 DNA reads TGTGCCAGCAGCTTAGCCGGAGTGCTCACTGAAGCTTTCTTT. This encodes CASSLAGVLTEAFF.

The chain is built from TRBV18 and TRBJ1-2, with 11 bases matching TRBD1. With 3 bases clipped from V and 8 bases from J, the junction kept 5 bases outside the gene matches. The CDR3 consists of 14 residues. Germline CDR1 KGHSH, CDR2 LQKENI. The CDR3 is CASSPWDRGIGYTF. The CDR3 DNA follows: TGTGCCAGCTCACCCTGGGACAGGGGGATAGGCTACACCTTC.

V and J are TRBV5-4 and TRBJ1-2, with a weak D call TRBD1 (5 bases). Germline CDR1 SGHNT, CDR2 YYREEE (reference sequence). V lost 2 bases and J 8 bases, leaving 13 bases between the germline ends. The CDR3 totals 13 residues. The CDR3 reads CASSFGQPGGYTF. DNA of the CDR3: TGTGCCAGCAGCTTTGGACAACCCGGCGGCTACACCTTC.

The V call is TRBV9, the J call TRBJ2-2; the match to TRBD1 covers 7 bases. The germline V gene has CDR1 SGDLS and CDR2 YYNGEE. V shed 0 bases, J shed 1 base, and the junction held 9 bases outside the gene matches. The CDR3 extends over 18 amino acids. The CDR3 region is CASSVDFLGQMNTGELFF. The CDR3 DNA sequence: TGTGCCAGCAGCGTAGACTTTCTGGGACAGATGAACACCGGGGAGCTGTTTTTT.